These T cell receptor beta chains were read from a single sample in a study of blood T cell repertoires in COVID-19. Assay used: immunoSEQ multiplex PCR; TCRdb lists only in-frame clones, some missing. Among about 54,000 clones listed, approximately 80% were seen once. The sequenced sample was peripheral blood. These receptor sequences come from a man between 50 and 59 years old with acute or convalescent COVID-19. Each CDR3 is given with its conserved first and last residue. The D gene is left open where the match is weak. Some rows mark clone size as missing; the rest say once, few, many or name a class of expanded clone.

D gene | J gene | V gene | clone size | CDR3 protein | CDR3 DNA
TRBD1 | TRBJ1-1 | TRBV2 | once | CASTETGVYTEAFF | TGTGCCAGCACCGAGACAGGGGTATACACTGAAGCTTTCTTT
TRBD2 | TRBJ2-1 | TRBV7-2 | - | CASSRTSSYTAEQFF | TGTGCCAGCAGTCGGACTAGCAGCTACACGGCTGAGCAGTTCTTC
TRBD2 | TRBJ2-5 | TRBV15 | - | CATSRDPPPGGETQYF | TGTGCCACCAGCAGAGATCCGCCTCCGGGAGGGGAGACCCAGTACTTC
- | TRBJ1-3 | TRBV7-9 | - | CASSLARRSGNTIYF | TGTGCCAGCAGCTTGGCGCGGCGCTCTGGAAACACCATATATTTT
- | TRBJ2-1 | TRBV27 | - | CASSSLRGAVSLFF | TGTGCCAGCAGTTCACTCCGGGGGGCTGTTTCTCTGTTCTTC
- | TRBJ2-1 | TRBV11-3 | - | CASSLEGGNSYNEQFF | TGTGCCAGCAGCTTAGAAGGGGGAAACTCCTACAATGAGCAGTTCTTC
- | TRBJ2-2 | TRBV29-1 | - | CSVAPGLIGVGNTGELFF | TGCAGCGTCGCACCGGGACTGATCGGCGTAGGAAACACCGGGGAGCTGTTTTTT
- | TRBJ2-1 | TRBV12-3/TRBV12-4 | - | CASSSLIRHEQFF | TGTGCCAGCAGTTCCTTGATCAGGCATGAGCAGTTCTTC
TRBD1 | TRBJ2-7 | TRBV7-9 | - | CASSHWTGGPEQYF | TGTGCCAGCAGCCACTGGACAGGGGGCCCCGAGCAGTACTTC
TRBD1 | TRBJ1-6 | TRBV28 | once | CASSVHRGNNSPLHF | TGTGCCAGCAGTGTACACAGGGGTAATAATTCACCCCTCCACTTT
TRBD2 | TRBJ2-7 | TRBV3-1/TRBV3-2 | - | CASSNGLAGSEQYF | TGTGCCAGCAGCAACGGACTAGCGGGGAGTGAGCAGTACTTC
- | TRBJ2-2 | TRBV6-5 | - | CASSRRGAGELFF | TGTGCCAGCAGCCGACGGGGAGCCGGGGAGCTGTTTTTT
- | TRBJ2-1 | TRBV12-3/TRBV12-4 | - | CASRGGEQFF | TGTGCCAGCAGGGGGGGTGAGCAGTTCTTC
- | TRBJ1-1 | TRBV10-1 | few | CASRQAMNTEAFF | TGCGCCAGCAGGCAAGCTATGAACACTGAAGCTTTCTTT
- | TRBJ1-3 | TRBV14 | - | CASSQIQGAGNTIYF | TGTGCCAGCAGCCAGATTCAGGGTGCTGGAAACACCATATATTTT
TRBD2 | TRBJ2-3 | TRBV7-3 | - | CASSLTGLAGDPDTQYF | TGTGCCAGCAGCTTAACAGGACTAGCGGGGGATCCAGATACGCAGTATTTT
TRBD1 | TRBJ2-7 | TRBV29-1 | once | CSAMSPGQGVYEQYF | TGCAGCGCAATGTCTCCGGGACAGGGGGTCTACGAGCAGTACTTC
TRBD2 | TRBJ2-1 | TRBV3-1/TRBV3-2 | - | CASSLGLAGGRGIF | TGTGCCAGCAGCCTGGGACTAGCGGGAGGGCGGGGGATCTTC
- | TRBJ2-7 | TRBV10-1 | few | CASSDRRDFSYEQYF | TGCGCCAGCAGTGATCGGCGGGATTTCTCCTACGAGCAGTACTTC
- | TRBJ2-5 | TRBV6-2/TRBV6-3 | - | CASSSLKSAKETQYF | TGTGCCAGCAGTTCCTTAAAATCTGCGAAAGAGACCCAGTACTTC
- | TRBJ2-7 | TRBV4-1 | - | CASSQEAQTYEQYF | TGCGCCAGCAGCCAAGAGGCCCAGACCTACGAGCAGTACTTC
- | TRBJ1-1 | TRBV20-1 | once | CSARGGTEAFF | TGCAGTGCTAGGGGGGGGACTGAAGCTTTCTTT
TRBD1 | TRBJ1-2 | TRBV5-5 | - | CASSPGQANYGYTF | TGTGCCAGCAGCCCCGGACAGGCGAACTATGGCTACACCTTC
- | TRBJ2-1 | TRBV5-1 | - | CASSSLFEGAGEQFF | TGCGCCAGCAGCTCCCTGTTCGAGGGGGCGGGAGAGCAGTTCTTC
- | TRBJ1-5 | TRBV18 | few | CASSPGVGQNQPQHF | TGTGCCAGCTCACCAGGCGTGGGCCAGAATCAGCCCCAGCATTTT
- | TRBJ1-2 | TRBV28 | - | CASISPGGYGYTF | TGTGCCAGCATCAGTCCGGGGGGCTATGGCTACACCTTC
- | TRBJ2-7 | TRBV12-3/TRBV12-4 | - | CASSGGFSYEQYF | TGTGCCAGCAGTGGGGGGTTCTCCTACGAGCAGTACTTC